This entry describes one T cell receptor beta chain. Its antigen is undetermined. Some clones are missing from TCRdb's copy, which holds only in-frame ones; the method was immunoSEQ multiplex PCR. The profile shows 6,500 to 9,000 clones, 89% of them singletons. These data belong to a study of chemoradiotherapy in HPV16-positive cancers. Looked up from germline, CDR1 is SEHNR and CDR2 is FQNEAQ (reference sequence). Trimming removed 1 base at V and 3 bases at J, with 3 bases between. The CDR3 spans 13 residues. Study-level points and caveats: Candidate HPV-specific clones and E7-related TCR motifs grew in tumor during treatment. Functional assays defining HPV-specific T cells used only a couple of HPV16-positive patients.

The chain links TRBV7-9 to TRBJ2-2; no clear D gene. Sequenced material: tumor tissue, taken from a patient who underwent chemoradiotherapy. The sequence was obtained from a human donor with HPV-associated anogenital cancer. The CDR3 nucleotides read TGTGCCAGCAGCTTAGTGTACACCGGGGAGCTGTTTTTT. This encodes CASSLVYTGELFF.